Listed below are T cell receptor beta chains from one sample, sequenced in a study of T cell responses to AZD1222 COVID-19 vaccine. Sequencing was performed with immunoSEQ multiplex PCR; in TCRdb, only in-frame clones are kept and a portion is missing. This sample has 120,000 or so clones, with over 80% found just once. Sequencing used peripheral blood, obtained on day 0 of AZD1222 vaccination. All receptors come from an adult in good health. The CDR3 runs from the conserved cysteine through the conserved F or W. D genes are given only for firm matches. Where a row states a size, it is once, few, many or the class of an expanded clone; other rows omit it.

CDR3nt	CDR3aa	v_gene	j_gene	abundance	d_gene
TGTGCCAGCAGCGGACCCGGGGTCGATACGCAGTATTTT	CASSGPGVDTQYF	TRBV7-3	TRBJ2-3	.	.
TGTGCCAGCAGTTCGGACAGGGTTGGCTACACCTTC	CASSSDRVGYTF	TRBV6-5	TRBJ1-2	once	TRBD1
TGCGCCAGCAGCCCCGGGACAGCCATATTGGCAACTAATGAAAAACTGTTTTTT	CASSPGTAILATNEKLFF	TRBV5-1	TRBJ1-4	.	TRBD1
TGTGCCAGCAGCCAAGATGGGAATATGAACACTGAAGCTTTCTTT	CASSQDGNMNTEAFF	TRBV3-1/TRBV3-2	TRBJ1-1	.	.
TGTGCCAGCAGTTACTTGCGTCTGAGCAGATATCAGCCCCAGCATTTT	CASSYLRLSRYQPQHF	TRBV6-2/TRBV6-3	TRBJ1-5	.	.
TGTGCCAGTAGTGCCCAGGTGAACACTGAAGCTTTCTTT	CASSAQVNTEAFF	TRBV19	TRBJ1-1	.	.
TGCGCCAGCAGCCAATTCCTGGGACAGGGGATATTGTCGGCCAAAAACATTCAGTACTTC	CASSQFLGQGILSAKNIQYF	TRBV4-1	TRBJ2-4	.	TRBD1
TGTGCCACCAAAGGGGACAGGGGATATCAGCCCCAGCATTTT	CATKGDRGYQPQHF	TRBV24-1	TRBJ1-5	.	TRBD1
TGTGCCAGTACTACCCCGGGCGCAGATACGCAGTATTTT	CASTTPGADTQYF	TRBV19	TRBJ2-3	.	.
TGTGCCAGTAGTCCACGGACAGGGTTTACCTACGAGCAGTACTTC	CASSPRTGFTYEQYF	TRBV19	TRBJ2-7	.	TRBD1
TGTGCCTCTGAGCGAAACACCATATATTTT	CASERNTIYF	TRBV19	TRBJ1-3	once	.
TGTGCCAGCACGACCGGGGGACCTGGAAACACCATATATTTT	CASTTGGPGNTIYF	TRBV28	TRBJ1-3	.	.
TGTGCCATCAGTGCAATGTACGAGCAGTACTTC	CAISAMYEQYF	TRBV10-3	TRBJ2-7	.	.
TGTGCCAGCAGTGACTCGACTAGCGGGAGCAATGAGCAGTTCTTC	CASSDSTSGSNEQFF	TRBV6-4	TRBJ2-1	few	TRBD2
TGTGCCAGCAGTCTATCCGGGACGGCGGGGGAGGTCTATGGCTACACCTTC	CASSLSGTAGEVYGYTF	TRBV28	TRBJ1-2	.	.
TGTGCCAGCAGCTCCGGGACAAATGGCTACACCTTC	CASSSGTNGYTF	TRBV7-3	TRBJ1-2	.	.
TGTGCCAGCAGCGCCTCAGGACAGGGGAAGAAATATTCGCAGTATTTT	CASSASGQGKKYSQYF	TRBV9	TRBJ2-3	.	TRBD1
TGTGCCAGCTCACCACGGGTAGCGGGAGATTCCGGGGAGCTGTTTTTT	CASSPRVAGDSGELFF	TRBV18	TRBJ2-2	.	TRBD2
TGTGCCAGCAGGATGGACAGGTTGAACACCGGGGAGCTGTTTTTT	CASRMDRLNTGELFF	TRBV2	TRBJ2-2	.	TRBD1
TGTGCCAGCTCAGTAGGTCTAGCCTTAATCTACGAGCAGTACTTC	CASSVGLALIYEQYF	TRBV28	TRBJ2-7	.	.
TGCGCCAGCAGCCAAGACCAGGGTCGGAGTCAAGCTTTCTTT	CASSQDQGRSQAFF	TRBV4-1	TRBJ1-1	.	.
TGCAGTGCTAGGGGCGGGAATGAGCAGTTCTTC	CSARGGNEQFF	TRBV20-1	TRBJ2-1	.	.
TGCGCCAGCAGCTTAGCTACAGATACGCAGTATTTT	CASSLATDTQYF	TRBV5-1	TRBJ2-3	.	.
TGTGCCAGCAGCCCACTACAGGGGGCAGAGGAAAAACTGTTTTTT	CASSPLQGAEEKLFF	TRBV14	TRBJ1-4	.	TRBD1
TGTGCCAGTAGTATAGGACAGGGGCAATTCTACGAGCAGTACTTC	CASSIGQGQFYEQYF	TRBV19	TRBJ2-7	.	TRBD1
TGTGCCTGGAGCGGGGGACAGGGGGAAGAGACCCAGTACTTC	CAWSGGQGEETQYF	TRBV30	TRBJ2-5	.	TRBD1
TGTGCCAGCTCACCGTCTGAAGGGACGCAGTATTTT	CASSPSEGTQYF	TRBV18	TRBJ2-3	.	.
TGTGCCAGCAGCCCTACTAGCGGGAGCGAAGAGACCCAGTACTTC	CASSPTSGSEETQYF	TRBV5-4	TRBJ2-5	.	TRBD2
TGTGCCATCAGCAGCCCCGGTGGCGACTATGGCTACACCTTC	CAISSPGGDYGYTF	TRBV10-3	TRBJ1-2	once	.
TGTGCCAGCAGCTTAGGGACAGGGCGTAGCAATCAGCCCCAGCATTTT	CASSLGTGRSNQPQHF	TRBV7-9	TRBJ1-5	.	TRBD1